This T cell receptor (beta chain) was identified in a study of blood T cell repertoires in COVID-19. On the study more broadly: There were acute and convalescent COVID-19 samples, and they came from the United States, Italy and Spain. Sample material is recorded as cDNA or gDNA derived from T cells, B-cell-depleted T cells, or PBMCs.

In the original workflow: From reference gene primer amplification, estimates of nucleated cell counts were derived. TCRdb's table, derived via immunoSEQ multiplex PCR, lists solely in-frame clones and lacks some. V, J and clone size were drawn from that table, and D and trimming were deduced from the DNA. The table includes roughly 260,000 clones, under 85% detected once. The ends lost 6 bases at V and 3 bases at J; junction bases unmatched: 11. The CDR3 covers 16 residues. Germline values: CDR1 SNHLY, CDR2 FYNNEI. The clonotype originates from a middle-aged woman with active or convalescent COVID-19. The chain combines TRBV2 with TRBJ1-5; the match to TRBD1 covers 7 bases. The sample was peripheral blood. The CDR3 loop is CASRGGTATNNQPQHF. In DNA form, the CDR3 reads TGTGCCAGCAGAGGCGGGACAGCTACTAACAATCAGCCCCAGCATTTT.